This T cell receptor (beta chain) was profiled in a study of CD8+CD57+ T cells in acquired aplastic anemia. For the study at large: Each DNA sample taken from sorted CD4+ and CD8+ cells came to 3 to 3.5 ug on average. On average, healthy donors gave 8.5 million to 13 million reads for CD4+ cells.

Genomic DNA provided the template from which TCR beta VDJ and CDR3 profiles were obtained. One entry per CDR3 protein, called by TCRdb with MiXCR from the reads. Among 100,000 to 150,000 distinct CDR3 sequences listed, around two fifths were seen once. This clonotype was seen a handful of times. Its antigen is not known. The length of the CDR3 is 15 residues. Germline CDR1 is SQVTM and CDR2 is ANQGSEA. The junction had 6 bases not matched to a gene; V was cut back by 0 bases and J by 4 bases. General observations from the study: Controls did not differ significantly from patients in CD8+ Simpson's diversity. Shared by patients and controls, 25 to 30 CD8+ CDR3s were abundant in patients.

The chain couples TRBV29-1 to TRBJ1-1, with 9 bases lining up with TRBD1. The sequenced sample was sorted CD4+, CD8+, or CD8+CD57+ T cells (not recorded which) from PBMCs. This TCR was sampled from a human donor in good health, serving as a control. The CDR3 nucleotides read TGCAGCGTTGAAGATCTCGACAGGGGGAGCACTGAAGCTTTCTTT. Its translation: CSVEDLDRGSTEAFF.